What follows are 29 T cell receptor beta chains derived from one specimen sequenced in a study of CD8+CD57+ T cells in acquired aplastic anemia. Genomic DNA, serving as template, underwent TCR beta VDJ and CDR3 profiling. TCRdb reprocessed the reads via MiXCR and lists one record per CDR3 protein. The table has about 180,000 distinct CDR3 sequences, nearly 50% seen once; the top ten hold around 13%. Patients sequenced had flow cytometry evidence of CD8+CD57+ cell expansion. Sample: sorted CD4+, CD8+, or CD8+CD57+ T cells (not recorded which) from PBMCs. These receptor sequences come from a human donor with aplastic anemia.

With regard to this clonotype: One junction end disagrees with the germline gene, perhaps due to a read error. The chain combines TRBV7-9 with TRBJ2-7, with D perhaps matching TRBD2 (6 bases). The germline V gene has CDR1 SEHNR and CDR2 FQNEAQ (reference sequence). The CDR3 consists of 13 residues. The CDR3 coding sequence is TGTGCCGGCAGCCTATCCCAGGGACTCGAGCAGTACTTC. It specifies CAGSLSQGLEQYF.

This chain links TRBV10-3 with TRBJ2-1, with D perhaps matching TRBD2 (6 bases). The germline V and J ends were trimmed by 8 bases and 4 bases, with 12 bases remaining between them. The germline V gene encodes CDR1 ENHRY and CDR2 SYGVKD. The CDR3 is made up of 13 amino acids. CDR3 coding DNA: TGTGCCATCCGGCCTAGCGATTACAATGAGCAGTTCTTC. Translation: CAIRPSDYNEQFF.

This clonotype was counted only a few times. J is TRBJ2-7 and V is TRBV7-2, with TRBD1 as a possible D gene (5 bases). Deletions cut 5 bases from V and 0 bases from J, with 8 bases between. Germline V CDR1 and CDR2: SGHTA, FQGNSA. The CDR3 length is 13 residues. The CDR3 reads CASSRQSSYEQYF. As DNA, the CDR3 is TGTGCCAGCAGCAGACAGAGCTCCTACGAGCAGTACTTC.

The gene calls are TRBV11-2 and TRBJ2-7; TRBD1 matches at 7 bases. CDR3 length: 15 residues. CDR1 SGHAT and CDR2 FQNNGV come from the germline V gene. The V segment lost 3 bases and the J segment 2 bases; nucleotides outside the gene matches: 7. For the CDR3, the DNA is TGTGCCAGCAGCTTGGCCTCCGGGACAGCCTACGAGCAGTACTTC. Translation: CASSLASGTAYEQYF.

The chain carries TRBV9 and TRBJ1-2, with 7 positions matching TRBD1. J lost 6 bases, V lost 8 bases, and 7 bases had no gene match. Germline V lookup: CDR1 SGDLS, CDR2 YYNGEE. The CDR3 sequence is 12 residues long. The chain's CDR3 is CASTTTGNGYTF. The CDR3 bases are TGTGCCAGTACTACGACAGGGAATGGCTACACCTTC. Based on the CDR3 plus reference TRBV9 and TRBJ1-2, the full variable domain is DSGVTQTPKHLITATGQRVTLRCSPRSGDLSVYWYQQSLDQGLQFLIQYYNGEERAKGNILERFSAQQFPDLHSELNLSSLELGDSALYFCASTTTGNGYTFGSGTRLTVV.

V usage is TRBV20-1 and J usage is TRBJ1-6; D is unclear. V dropped 2 bases and J dropped 19 bases, with 21 bases sitting between them. Germline-derived CDR1 and CDR2 are DFQATT and SNEGSKA (reference sequence). This CDR3 has 13 residues. The CDR3 DNA follows: TGCAGTGCTAGACGAACACTGGACGCCGCTCCTCACTTT. Its translation: CSARRTLDAAPHF.

The table lists this clonotype with a few counts. The chain joins TRBV28 to TRBJ1-4; D is perhaps TRBD1 (5 bases). With 4 bases removed from V and 8 bases from J, the gap between germline ends came to 11 bases. This CDR3 is built from 13 residues. Germline CDR1 and CDR2: MDHEN and SYDVKM. CDR3 nucleotide sequence: TGTGCCAGCAGTTGGGGGGTCGAAGAAAAACTGTTTTTT. The encoded protein is CASSWGVEEKLFF.

The chain has TRBV19 and TRBJ1-3; the D is unclear. Germline V CDR1 and CDR2: LNHDA, SQIVND (reference sequence). The CDR3 loop spans 15 amino acids. V was clipped by 5 bases and J by 3 bases, with 14 bases between them. CDR3: CASSPRLKVGNTIYF. In DNA form, the CDR3 reads TGTGCCAGTAGTCCAAGACTCAAGGTTGGAAACACCATATATTTT.

This chain joins TRBV7-3 and TRBJ2-5; no reliable D call. The CDR3 has 15 residues. CDR1 is SGHTA, CDR2 FQGTGA, per germline. V lost 0 bases, J lost 5 bases, and 13 bases lay in between. CDR3 region: CASSLTNAKGETQYF. In DNA, the CDR3 is TGTGCCAGCAGCTTAACGAATGCCAAGGGCGAGACCCAGTACTTC.

This chain connects TRBV20-1 to TRBJ2-2; the D gene is possibly TRBD2 (5 bases). CDR1 is DFQATT and CDR2 is SNEGSKA in the germline V gene (reference sequence). V gave up 0 bases and J gave up 8 bases, with 13 bases separating them. The CDR3 is 14 residues long. The CDR3 DNA follows: TGCAGTGCTAGAGATCTTTACGGGAATGGGGAGCTGTTTTTT. Amino acid sequence: CSARDLYGNGELFF.

This clonotype was recorded many times. This chain uses TRBV3-1 with TRBJ1-1; possible D gene TRBD1, 5 bases. From germline, CDR1 is LGHDT and CDR2 YNNKEL (reference sequence). The CDR3 loop spans 12 amino acids. V was clipped by 5 bases and J by 8 bases, with 12 bases between them. CDR3 region: CASSKWWGEAFF. The CDR3 DNA is TGTGCCAGCAGCAAGTGGTGGGGGGAAGCTTTCTTT.

This clonotype was detected ten times or more. V and J are TRBV29-1 and TRBJ2-7, with TRBD1 matching over 10 bases. The V gene end was trimmed by 7 bases and the J gene end by 5 bases; junction bases not matched to a gene: 11. This CDR3 spans 14 amino acids. The germline gives CDR1 SQVTM, CDR2 ANQGSEA. CDR3 residues: CSARNPGQGNEQYF. CDR3 in DNA: TGCAGCGCCCGAAACCCGGGACAGGGGAACGAGCAGTACTTC.

The V and J genes are TRBV4-1 and TRBJ1-2; 10 bases are a match to TRBD1. The J segment lost 6 bases and the V segment lost 3 bases, leaving 7 bases of the junction unmatched. Germline V gene data show CDR1 as MGHRA and CDR2 as YSYEKL. The CDR3 is made up of 15 amino acids. CDR3 DNA sequence: TGCGCCAGCAGCCATGCCGGGACAGGGGTAGATGGCTACACCTTC. Protein: CASSHAGTGVDGYTF.

The chain has TRBV10-2 and TRBJ2-7; D could derive from TRBD1 or TRBD2 (6 bases each). CDR1 and CDR2 (germline): WSHSY, SAAADI. This CDR3 comprises 13 residues. The V end lost 3 bases, the J end lost 3 bases, and 9 bases lay between the germline ends. CDR3 in DNA: TGCGCCAGCAGTGACGGGGGCAGCTACGAGCAGTACTTC. Translated: CASSDGGSYEQYF.

A note on this clonotype: A much more abundant neighbour one base away suggests this may be a read error. The V gene is TRBV6-2 or TRBV6-3, the J gene TRBJ2-3; maybe TRBD2 (5 bases). Germline values: CDR1 MNHEY, CDR2 SVGEGT. The CDR3 totals 14 residues. The CDR3 reads CASSYASGTDTPYF. CDR3 nucleotide sequence: TGTGCCAGCAGTTACGCCAGCGGCACAGATACGCCGTATTTT.

CDR3 DNA sequence: TGTGCCAGCAGCTTAGAAAGCACAGGAACCTACGAGCAGTACTTC. This codes for CASSLESTGTYEQYF. The rearrangement links TRBV11-2 to TRBJ2-7, with a weak D call TRBD1 (5 bases). V gave up 0 bases and J gave up 2 bases, with 11 bases separating them. This CDR3 is 15 amino acids long. Germline CDR1 SGHAT, CDR2 FQNNGV.

In its sample, this clonotype was seen a few times. Since a much larger clone is just one base distant, this may be a read error. This chain uses TRBV11-2 with TRBJ2-2; D may be TRBD2 (5 bases). There are 16 residues in the CDR3. Germline loops: CDR1 SGHAT, CDR2 FQNNGV. The chain's CDR3 is CASSSIQVRNTGEPFF. In nucleotides, the CDR3 is TGTGCCAGCAGCTCCATCCAGGTTCGGAACACCGGGGAGCCGTTTTTT.

The V gene is TRBV2, the J gene TRBJ2-7, with 7 bases matching TRBD1. The CDR3 is 12 residues long. CDR1 is SNHLY, CDR2 FYNNEI, per germline. J was trimmed by 8 bases and V by 5 bases; bases with no gene match: 6. The CDR3 nucleotides read TGTGCCAGCAGTTTCCGGACAGGCAAGCAGTACTTC. Its protein product is CASSFRTGKQYF.

Many counts were recorded for this clonotype. This chain links TRBV10-3 with TRBJ2-3; TRBD1 is a possible D gene (6 bases). Germline CDR1 is ENHRY and CDR2 is SYGVKD. The CDR3 has 15 residues. Trimming shortened V by 6 bases and J by 3 bases, and 16 bases separated the two germline ends. DNA for the CDR3: TGTGCCATCAGCCTACAGGGAATAGAAACAGATACGCAGTATTTT. This codes for CAISLQGIETDTQYF.

The chain couples TRBV20-1 to TRBJ1-2; weak D call: TRBD1 (6 bases). The CDR3 has 11 amino acids. Germline-derived CDR1 and CDR2 are DFQATT and SNEGSKA (reference sequence). V shed 6 bases and J shed 6 bases, with 11 bases lying between them. The CDR3 DNA reads as TGCAGTGCCACAACAGGGCATGGCTACACCTTC. Encoded protein: CSATTGHGYTF.

This clonotype was seen a handful of times. The chain combines TRBV20-1 with TRBJ2-7; D is perhaps TRBD1 or TRBD2 (5 bases each). Trimming cost V 6 bases and J 4 bases, with 16 bases left between them. Germline lookup yields CDR1 DFQATT and CDR2 SNEGSKA (reference sequence). The length of the CDR3 is 13 residues. CDR3 loop: CSAPARGRYEQYF. In DNA form, the CDR3 reads TGCAGTGCCCCTGCGAGGGGAAGGTACGAGCAGTACTTC.

This clonotype turned up a few times. This chain joins TRBV6-6 and TRBJ2-2; D might be TRBD1 (7 bases). Trimming stripped 1 base from V and 4 bases from J, with 10 bases between. Germline V gene lookup returns CDR1 MNHNY and CDR2 SVGAGI (reference sequence). The CDR3 contains 15 residues. The DNA of the CDR3 is TGTGCCAGCAGTTACTATCAGGGGGGCACCGGGGAGCTGTTTTTT. It yields the protein CASSYYQGGTGELFF.

The CDR3: CASSLVGTAMNTEAFF. The CDR3 DNA is TGTGCCAGCAGCTTAGTCGGGACAGCCATGAACACTGAAGCTTTCTTT. This chain joins TRBV7-6 and TRBJ1-1; TRBD1 aligns across 7 bases. Per germline, CDR1 SGHVS and CDR2 FNYEAQ. The V segment lost 1 base and the J segment 0 bases; nucleotides outside the gene matches: 5. This CDR3 has 16 residues.

Note on this clonotype: This likely comes from a read error, as the CDR3 has no conserved phenylalanine or tryptophan at its end. The rearrangement joins TRBV29-1 to TRBJ2-7, with 9 nucleotides matching TRBD1. Germline CDR1 and CDR2: SQVTM and ANQGSEA. The length of the CDR3 is 14 residues. V shed 7 bases, J shed 5 bases, and the junction held 12 bases outside the gene matches. CDR3: CSAQIRDRVHEQYI. Written as DNA, the CDR3 is TGCAGCGCCCAAATCCGGGACAGGGTGCACGAGCAGTACATC.

This clonotype was found many times. This sequence joins TRBV4-2 and TRBJ1-2; D unresolved. The CDR3 totals 17 residues. Germline loops: CDR1 LGHNA, CDR2 YNFKEQ. The V end was cut by 2 bases, the J end by 5 bases, with 21 bases between. The CDR3 protein is CASSQSTRPWTTYGYTF. For the CDR3, the DNA is TGTGCCAGCAGCCAATCGACAAGGCCCTGGACTACGTATGGCTACACCTTC.

This clonotype was picked up many times. The V and J genes are TRBV9 and TRBJ2-7; tentative D call: TRBD1 (7 bases). Trimming cost V 0 bases and J 9 bases, with 16 bases left between them. CDR3 length: 14 amino acids. Germline loops: CDR1 SGDLS, CDR2 YYNGEE. Written as DNA, the CDR3 is TGTGCCAGCAGCGTAGATCAGGGGGGATATTGGCAGTACTTC. Protein sequence: CASSVDQGGYWQYF.

This clonotype was seen repeatedly, ten times or more. The CDR3 is CASSQGQSNYGYTF. The CDR3 region has the DNA TGCGCCAGCAGCCAGGGACAGTCAAACTATGGCTACACCTTC. The rearrangement joins TRBV5-1 to TRBJ1-2; 7 bases align to TRBD1. This CDR3 region has 14 residues. Per germline, CDR1 SGHRS and CDR2 YFSETQ. The V segment lost 4 bases and the J segment 2 bases; nucleotides outside the gene matches: 5.

This chain connects TRBV28 to TRBJ1-2, with unresolved D. The CDR3 is 13 residues long. Germline V CDR1 and CDR2: MDHEN, SYDVKM. V was clipped by 6 bases and J by 4 bases, with 12 bases between them. CDR3 region: CASSMDGRYGYTF. The CDR3 DNA follows: TGTGCCAGCAGCATGGACGGGCGCTATGGCTACACCTTC.

The chain recombines TRBV4-2 with TRBJ2-1; perhaps TRBD1 as D (7 bases). CDR3 size: 16 residues. Germline CDR1 reads LGHNA; CDR2 reads YNFKEQ. Trimming shortened V by 4 bases and J by 6 bases, and 19 bases separated the two germline ends. In DNA form, the CDR3 reads TGTGCCAGCAGCCCTGGAGGGGGCCTGGGATCCAATGAGCAGTTCTTC. It encodes CASSPGGGLGSNEQFF.